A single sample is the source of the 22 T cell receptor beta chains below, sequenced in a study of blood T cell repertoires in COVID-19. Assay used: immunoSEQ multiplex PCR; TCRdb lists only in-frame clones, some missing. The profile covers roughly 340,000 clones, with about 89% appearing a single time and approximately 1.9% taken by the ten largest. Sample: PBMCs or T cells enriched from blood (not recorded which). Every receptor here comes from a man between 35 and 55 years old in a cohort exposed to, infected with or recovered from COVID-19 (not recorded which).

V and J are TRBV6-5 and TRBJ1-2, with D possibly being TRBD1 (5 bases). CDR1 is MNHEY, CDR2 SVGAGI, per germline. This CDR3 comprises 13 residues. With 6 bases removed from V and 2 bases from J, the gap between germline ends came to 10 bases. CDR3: CASSVRQNYGYTF. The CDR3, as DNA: TGTGCCAGCAGCGTAAGACAGAACTATGGCTACACCTTC.

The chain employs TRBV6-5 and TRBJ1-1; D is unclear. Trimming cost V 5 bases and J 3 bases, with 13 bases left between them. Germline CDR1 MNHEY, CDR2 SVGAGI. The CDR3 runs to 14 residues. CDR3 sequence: CASSREYEYTEAFF. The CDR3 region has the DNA TGTGCCAGCAGTCGAGAATATGAGTACACTGAAGCTTTCTTT.

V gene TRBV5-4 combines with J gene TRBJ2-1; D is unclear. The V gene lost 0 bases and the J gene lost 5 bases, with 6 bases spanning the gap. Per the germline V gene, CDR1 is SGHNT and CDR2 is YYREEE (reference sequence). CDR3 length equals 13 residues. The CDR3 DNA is TGTGCCAGCAGCTTGGCAGGCCACAATGAGCAGTTCTTC. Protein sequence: CASSLAGHNEQFF.

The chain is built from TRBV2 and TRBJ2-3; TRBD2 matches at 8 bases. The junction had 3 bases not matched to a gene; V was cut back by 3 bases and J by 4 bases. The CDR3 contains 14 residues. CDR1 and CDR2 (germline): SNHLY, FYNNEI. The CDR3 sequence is CASSEGLVPDTQYF. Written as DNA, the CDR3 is TGTGCCAGCAGTGAGGGACTAGTCCCAGATACGCAGTATTTT.

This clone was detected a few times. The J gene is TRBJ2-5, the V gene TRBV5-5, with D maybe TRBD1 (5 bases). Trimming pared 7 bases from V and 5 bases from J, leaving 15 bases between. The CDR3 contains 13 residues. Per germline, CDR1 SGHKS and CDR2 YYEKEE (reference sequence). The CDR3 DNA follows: TGTGCCAGCGGCAGGGAATATGGGGAGACCCAGTACTTC. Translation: CASGREYGETQYF.

DNA of the CDR3: TGTGCCAGCAGCAAACCGGGACTAGCGGGAGAGACCCAGTACTTC. It translates to CASSKPGLAGETQYF. The chain has TRBV7-9 and TRBJ2-5; 12 bases are a match to TRBD2. CDR1 and CDR2 from the germline V gene are SEHNR and FQNEAQ (reference sequence). This CDR3 is built from 15 residues. Germline trimming cut 5 bases from V and 4 bases from J; bases unmatched to any gene: 5.

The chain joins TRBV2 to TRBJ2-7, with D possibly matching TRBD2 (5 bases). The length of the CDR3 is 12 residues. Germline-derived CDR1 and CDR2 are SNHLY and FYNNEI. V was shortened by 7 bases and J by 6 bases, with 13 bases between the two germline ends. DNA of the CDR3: TGTGCCAGCAAGAGGGTGGTGGGCGAGCAGTACTTC. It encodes CASKRVVGEQYF.

CDR3 amino acids: CASSLRTGGDEQFF. The CDR3, as DNA: TGTGCCAGCAGTTTACGGACAGGGGGCGATGAGCAGTTCTTC. The gene calls are TRBV27 and TRBJ2-1; the match to TRBD1 covers 11 bases. Trimming removed 2 bases from V and 8 bases from J; junction bases left unmatched: 2. The CDR3 extends over 14 amino acids. Germline V gene sequence: CDR1 MNHEY, CDR2 SMNVEV (reference sequence).

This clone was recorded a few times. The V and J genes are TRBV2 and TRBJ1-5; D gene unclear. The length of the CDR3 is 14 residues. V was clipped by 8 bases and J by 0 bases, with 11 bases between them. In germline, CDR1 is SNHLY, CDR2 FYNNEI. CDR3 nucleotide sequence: TGTGCCAGCGGGCGTAAGGCTAGCAATCAGCCCCAGCATTTT. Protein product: CASGRKASNQPQHF.

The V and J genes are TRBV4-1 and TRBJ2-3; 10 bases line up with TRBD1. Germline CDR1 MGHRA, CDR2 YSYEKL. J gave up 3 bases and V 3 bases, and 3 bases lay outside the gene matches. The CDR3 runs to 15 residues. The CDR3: CASSHRTGGTDTQYF. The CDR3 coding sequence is TGCGCCAGCAGCCACCGGACAGGGGGTACAGATACGCAGTATTTT.

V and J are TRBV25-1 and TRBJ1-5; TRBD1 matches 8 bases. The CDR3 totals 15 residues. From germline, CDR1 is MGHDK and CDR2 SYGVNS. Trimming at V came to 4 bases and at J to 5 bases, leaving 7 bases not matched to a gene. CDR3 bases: TGTGCCAGCAGTGGGGCAGGGGGCCCTTATCAGCCCCAGCATTTT. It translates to CASSGAGGPYQPQHF.

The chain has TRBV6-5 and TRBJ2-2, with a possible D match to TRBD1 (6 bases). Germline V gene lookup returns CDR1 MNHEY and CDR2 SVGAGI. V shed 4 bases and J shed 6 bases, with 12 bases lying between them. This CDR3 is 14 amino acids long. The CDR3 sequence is CASSSRQGPGELFF. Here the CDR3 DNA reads TGTGCCAGCAGTTCCCGTCAGGGGCCCGGGGAGCTGTTTTTT.

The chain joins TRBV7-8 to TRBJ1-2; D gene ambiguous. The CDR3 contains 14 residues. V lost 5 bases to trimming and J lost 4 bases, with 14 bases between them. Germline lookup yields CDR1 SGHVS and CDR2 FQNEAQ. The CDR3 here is CASSDRTAAYGYTF. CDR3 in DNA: TGTGCCAGCAGCGACCGAACAGCTGCCTATGGCTACACCTTC.

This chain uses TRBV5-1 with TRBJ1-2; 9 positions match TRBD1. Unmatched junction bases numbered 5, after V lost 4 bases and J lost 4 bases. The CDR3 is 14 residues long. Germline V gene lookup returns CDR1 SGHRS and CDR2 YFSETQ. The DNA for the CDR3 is TGCGCCAGCAGCCTAACAGGGGGCGGCTATGGCTACACCTTC. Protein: CASSLTGGGYGYTF. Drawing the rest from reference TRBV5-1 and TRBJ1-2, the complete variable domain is KAGVTQTPRYLIKTRGQQVTLSCSPISGHRSVSWYQQTPGQGLQFLFEYFSETQRNKGNFPGRFSGRQFSNSRSEMNVSTLELGDSALYLCASSLTGGGYGYTFGSGTRLTVV.

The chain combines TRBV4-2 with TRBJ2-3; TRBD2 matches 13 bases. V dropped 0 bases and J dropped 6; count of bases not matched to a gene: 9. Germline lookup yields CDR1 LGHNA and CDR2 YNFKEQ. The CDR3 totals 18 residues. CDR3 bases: TGTGCCAGCAGCCAAGATTGGACTAGCGGGAGCCGAGGGGATACGCAGTATTTT. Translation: CASSQDWTSGSRGDTQYF.

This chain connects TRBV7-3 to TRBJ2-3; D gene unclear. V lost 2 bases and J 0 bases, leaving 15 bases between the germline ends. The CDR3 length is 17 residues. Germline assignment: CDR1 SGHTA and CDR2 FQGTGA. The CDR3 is CASSLVGGTASTDTQYF. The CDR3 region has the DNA TGTGCCAGCAGCTTAGTAGGCGGTACCGCAAGCACAGATACGCAGTATTTT.

The CDR3 here is CASSPLPGRWYF. The DNA of the CDR3 is TGTGCCAGCTCACCCCTTCCAGGCCGATGGTACTTC. The rearrangement links TRBV18 to TRBJ2-7, with D uncertain. V was shortened by 3 bases and J by 12 bases, with 15 bases between the two germline ends. The CDR3 length is 12 residues. Germline V gene sequence: CDR1 KGHSH, CDR2 LQKENI.

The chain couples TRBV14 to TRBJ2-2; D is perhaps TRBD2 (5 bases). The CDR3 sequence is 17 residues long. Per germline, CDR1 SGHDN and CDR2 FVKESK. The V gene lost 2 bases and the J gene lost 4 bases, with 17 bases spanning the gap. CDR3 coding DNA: TGTGCCAGCAGCCAAAGGGCTGGAGGATCGGGCACCGGGGAGCTGTTTTTT. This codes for CASSQRAGGSGTGELFF.

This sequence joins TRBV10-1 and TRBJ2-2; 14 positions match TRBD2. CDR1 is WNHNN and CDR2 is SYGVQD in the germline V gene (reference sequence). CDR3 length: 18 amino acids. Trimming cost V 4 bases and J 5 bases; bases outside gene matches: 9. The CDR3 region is CASSGGLAGVAGTGELFF. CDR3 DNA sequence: TGCGCCAGCAGTGGGGGACTAGCGGGAGTCGCGGGGACCGGGGAGCTGTTTTTT.

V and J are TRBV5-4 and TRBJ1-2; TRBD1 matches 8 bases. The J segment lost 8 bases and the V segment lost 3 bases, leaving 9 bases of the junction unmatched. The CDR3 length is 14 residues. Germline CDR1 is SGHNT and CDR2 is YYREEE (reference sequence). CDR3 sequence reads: CASSSPFDRGGYTF. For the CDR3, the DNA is TGTGCCAGCAGCTCGCCATTTGACAGGGGCGGCTACACCTTC. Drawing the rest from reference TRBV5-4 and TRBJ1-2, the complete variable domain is ETGVTQSPTHLIKTRGQQVTLRCSSQSGHNTVSWYQQALGQGPQFIFQYYREEENGRGNFPPRFSGLQFPNYSSELNVNALELDDSALYLCASSSPFDRGGYTFGSGTRLTVV.

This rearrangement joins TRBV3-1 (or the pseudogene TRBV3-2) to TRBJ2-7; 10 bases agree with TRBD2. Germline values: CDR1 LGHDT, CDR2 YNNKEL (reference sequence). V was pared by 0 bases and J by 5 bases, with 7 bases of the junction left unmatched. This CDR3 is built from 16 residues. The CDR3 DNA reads TGTGCCAGCAGCCAAGATCAGGCTAGCGGGAGCCACGAGCAGTACTTC. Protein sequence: CASSQDQASGSHEQYF.

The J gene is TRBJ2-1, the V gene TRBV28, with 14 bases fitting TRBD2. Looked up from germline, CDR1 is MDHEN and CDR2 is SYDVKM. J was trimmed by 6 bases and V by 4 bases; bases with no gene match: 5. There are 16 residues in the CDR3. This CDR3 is CASSSGTSGSTNEQFF. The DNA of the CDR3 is TGTGCCAGCAGTTCAGGGACTAGCGGGAGCACCAATGAGCAGTTCTTC.